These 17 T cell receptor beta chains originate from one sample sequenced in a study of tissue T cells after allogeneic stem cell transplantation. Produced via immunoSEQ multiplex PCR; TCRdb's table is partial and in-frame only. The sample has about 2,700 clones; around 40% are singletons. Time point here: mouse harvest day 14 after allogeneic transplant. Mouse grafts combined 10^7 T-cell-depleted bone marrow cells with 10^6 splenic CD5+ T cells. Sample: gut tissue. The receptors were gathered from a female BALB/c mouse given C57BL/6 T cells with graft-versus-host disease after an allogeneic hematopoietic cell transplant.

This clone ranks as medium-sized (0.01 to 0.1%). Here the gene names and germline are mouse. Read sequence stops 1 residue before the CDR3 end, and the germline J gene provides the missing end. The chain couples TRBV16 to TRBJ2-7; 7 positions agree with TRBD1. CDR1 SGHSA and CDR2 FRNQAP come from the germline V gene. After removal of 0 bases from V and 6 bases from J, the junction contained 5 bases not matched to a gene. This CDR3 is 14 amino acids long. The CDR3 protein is CASSLETGNFEQYF. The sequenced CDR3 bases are TGTGCAAGCAGCTTAGAGACAGGGAATTTTGAACAGTAC.

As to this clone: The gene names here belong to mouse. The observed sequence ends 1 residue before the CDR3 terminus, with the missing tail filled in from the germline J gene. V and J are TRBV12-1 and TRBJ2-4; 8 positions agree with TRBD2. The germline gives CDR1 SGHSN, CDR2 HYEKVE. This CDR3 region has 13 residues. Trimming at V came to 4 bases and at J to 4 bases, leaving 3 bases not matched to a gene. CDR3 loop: CASSPTGENTLYF. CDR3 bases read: TGTGCCAGCTCGCCGACTGGGGAAAACACCTTGTAC.

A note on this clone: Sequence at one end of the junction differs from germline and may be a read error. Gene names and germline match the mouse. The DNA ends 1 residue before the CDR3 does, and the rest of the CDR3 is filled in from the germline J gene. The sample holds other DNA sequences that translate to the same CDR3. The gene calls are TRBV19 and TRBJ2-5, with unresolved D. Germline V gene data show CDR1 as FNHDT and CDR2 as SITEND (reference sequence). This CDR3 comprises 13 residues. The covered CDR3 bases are TGCGCCAGCAGTATAAACAGAGAAGACACCCAGTAC. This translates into CASSINREDTQY. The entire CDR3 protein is CASSINREDTQYF. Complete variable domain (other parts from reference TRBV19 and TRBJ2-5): GGIITQTPKFLIGQEGQKLTLKCQQNFNHDTMYWYRQDSGKGLRLIYYSITENDLQKGDLSEGYDASREKKSSFSLTVTSAQKNEMAVFLCASSINREDTQYFGPGTRLLVL.

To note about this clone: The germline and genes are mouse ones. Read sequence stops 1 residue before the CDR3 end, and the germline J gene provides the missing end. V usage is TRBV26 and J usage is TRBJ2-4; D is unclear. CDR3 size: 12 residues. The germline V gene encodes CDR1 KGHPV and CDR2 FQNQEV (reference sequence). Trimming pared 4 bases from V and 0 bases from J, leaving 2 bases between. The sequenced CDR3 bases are TGTGCCAGCAGTCATAGTCAAAACACCTTGTAC. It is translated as CASSHSQNTLY. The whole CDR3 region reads CASSHSQNTLYF. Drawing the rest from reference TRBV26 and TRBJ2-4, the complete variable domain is NSKVIQTPRYLVKGQGQKAKMRCIPEKGHPVVFWYQQNKNNEFKFLINFQNQEVLQQIDMTEKRFSAECPSNSPCSLEIQSSEAGDSALYLCASSHSQNTLYFGAGTRLSVL.

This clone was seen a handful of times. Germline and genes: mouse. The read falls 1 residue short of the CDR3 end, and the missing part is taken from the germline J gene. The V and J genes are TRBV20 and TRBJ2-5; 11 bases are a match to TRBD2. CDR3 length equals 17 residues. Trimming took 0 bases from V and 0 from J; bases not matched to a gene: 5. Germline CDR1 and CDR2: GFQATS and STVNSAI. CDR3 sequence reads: CGARDDWGGFNQDTQYF. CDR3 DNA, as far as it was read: TGTGGTGCTAGGGATGACTGGGGGGGGTTTAACCAAGACACCCAGTAC.

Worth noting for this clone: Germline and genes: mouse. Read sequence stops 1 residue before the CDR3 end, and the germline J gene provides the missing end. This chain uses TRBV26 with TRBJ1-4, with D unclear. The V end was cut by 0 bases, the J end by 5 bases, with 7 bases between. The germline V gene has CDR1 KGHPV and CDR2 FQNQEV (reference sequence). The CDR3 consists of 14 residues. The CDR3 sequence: CASSLSGRNERLFF. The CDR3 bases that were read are TGTGCCAGCAGTCTGTCAGGCAGAAACGAAAGATTATTT.

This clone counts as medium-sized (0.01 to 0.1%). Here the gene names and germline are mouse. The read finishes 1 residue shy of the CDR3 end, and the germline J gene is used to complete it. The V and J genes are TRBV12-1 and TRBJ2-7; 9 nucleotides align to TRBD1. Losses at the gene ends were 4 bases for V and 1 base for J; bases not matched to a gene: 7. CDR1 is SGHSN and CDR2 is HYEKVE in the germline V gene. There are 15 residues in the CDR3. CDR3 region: CASSQGQGRSYEQYF. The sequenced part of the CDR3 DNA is TGTGCCAGCTCCCAAGGACAGGGGAGGTCCTATGAACAGTAC.

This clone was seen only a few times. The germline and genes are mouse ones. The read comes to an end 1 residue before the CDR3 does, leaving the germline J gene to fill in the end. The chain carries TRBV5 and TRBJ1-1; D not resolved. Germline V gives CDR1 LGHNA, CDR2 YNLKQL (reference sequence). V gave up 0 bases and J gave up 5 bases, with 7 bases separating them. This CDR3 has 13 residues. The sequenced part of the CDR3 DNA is TGTGCCAGCAGCCAAGAAGGGCAGACAGAAGTCTTC. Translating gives CASSQEGQTEVF. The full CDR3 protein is CASSQEGQTEVFF.

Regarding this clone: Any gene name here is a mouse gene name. The CDR3 protein is CASSRQGSNSDYTF. The part of the CDR3 DNA that was read is TGTGCCAGCAGCAGACAGGGCTCAAACTCCGACTACACC. The chain employs TRBV24 and TRBJ1-2; TRBD1 matches 7 bases. The CDR3 goes on 1 residue after the read ends, and that part is filled in from the germline J gene. The CDR3 consists of 14 residues. V shed 6 bases, J shed 0 bases, and the junction held 4 bases outside the gene matches. Germline V lookup: CDR1 KGHTA, CDR2 FRNEEI.

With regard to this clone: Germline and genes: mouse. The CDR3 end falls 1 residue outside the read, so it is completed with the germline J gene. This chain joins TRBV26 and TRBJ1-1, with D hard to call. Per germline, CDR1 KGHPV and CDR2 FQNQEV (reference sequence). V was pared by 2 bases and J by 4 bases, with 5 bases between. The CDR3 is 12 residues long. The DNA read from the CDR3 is TGTGCCAGCAGTCTGGACTTCACAGAAGTCTTC. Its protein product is CASSLDFTEVF. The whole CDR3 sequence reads CASSLDFTEVFF.

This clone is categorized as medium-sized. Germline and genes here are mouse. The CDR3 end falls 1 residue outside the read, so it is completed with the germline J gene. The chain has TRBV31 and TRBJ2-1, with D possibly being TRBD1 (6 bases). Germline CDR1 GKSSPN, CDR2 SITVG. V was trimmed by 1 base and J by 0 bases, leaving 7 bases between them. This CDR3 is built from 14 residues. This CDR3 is CAWSHRVNYAEQFF. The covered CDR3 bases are TGTGCCTGGAGTCACAGGGTTAACTATGCTGAGCAGTTC.

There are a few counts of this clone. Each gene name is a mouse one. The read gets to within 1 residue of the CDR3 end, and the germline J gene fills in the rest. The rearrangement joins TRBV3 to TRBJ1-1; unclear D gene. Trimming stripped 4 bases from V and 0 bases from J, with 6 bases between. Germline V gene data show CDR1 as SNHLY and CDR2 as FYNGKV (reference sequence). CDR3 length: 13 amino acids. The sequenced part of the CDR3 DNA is TGTGCCAGCAGCTCAGATCCAAACACAGAAGTCTTC. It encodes CASSSDPNTEVF. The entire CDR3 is CASSSDPNTEVFF.

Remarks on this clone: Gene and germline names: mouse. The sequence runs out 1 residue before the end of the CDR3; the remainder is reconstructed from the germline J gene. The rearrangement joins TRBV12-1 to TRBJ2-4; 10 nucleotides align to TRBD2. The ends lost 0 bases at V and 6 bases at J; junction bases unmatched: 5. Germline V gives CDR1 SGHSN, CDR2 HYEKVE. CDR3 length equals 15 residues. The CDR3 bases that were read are TGTGCCAGCTCTCTCCTGGGGGGGCGCAGGAACACCTTGTAC. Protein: CASSLLGGRRNTLY. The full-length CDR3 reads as CASSLLGGRRNTLYF.

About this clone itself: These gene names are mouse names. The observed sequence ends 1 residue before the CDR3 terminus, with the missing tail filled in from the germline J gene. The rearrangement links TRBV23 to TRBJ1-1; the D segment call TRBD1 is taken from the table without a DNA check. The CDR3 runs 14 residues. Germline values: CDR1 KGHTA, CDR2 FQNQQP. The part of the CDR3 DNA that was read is TGCTCCAGCAGCCTACAGGATGCAAACACAGAAGTCTTC. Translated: CSSSLQDANTEVF. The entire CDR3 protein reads CSSSLQDANTEVFF. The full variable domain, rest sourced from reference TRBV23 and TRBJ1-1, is DAAVTQKPRYLIKMKGQEAEMKCIPEKGHTAVFWYQQKQSKELKFLIYFQNQQPLDQIDMVKERFSAVCPSSSLCSLGIRTCEAEDSALYLCSSSLQDANTEVFFGKGTRLTVV.

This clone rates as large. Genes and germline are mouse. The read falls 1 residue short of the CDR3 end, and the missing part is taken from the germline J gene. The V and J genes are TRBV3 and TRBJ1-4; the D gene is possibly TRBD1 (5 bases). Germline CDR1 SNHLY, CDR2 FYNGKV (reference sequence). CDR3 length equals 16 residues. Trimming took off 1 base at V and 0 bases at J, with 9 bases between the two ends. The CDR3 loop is CASSLGQTLSNERLFF. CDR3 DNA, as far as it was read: TGTGCCAGCAGCTTAGGACAGACCCTTTCCAACGAAAGATTATTT.

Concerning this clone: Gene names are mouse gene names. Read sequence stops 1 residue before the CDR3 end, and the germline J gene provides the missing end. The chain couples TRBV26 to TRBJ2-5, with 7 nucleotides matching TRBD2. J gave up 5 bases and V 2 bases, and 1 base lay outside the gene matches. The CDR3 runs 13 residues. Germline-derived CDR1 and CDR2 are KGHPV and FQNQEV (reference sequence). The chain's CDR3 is CASSLPGGDTQYF. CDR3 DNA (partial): TGTGCCAGCAGTCTGCCTGGGGGAGACACCCAGTAC.

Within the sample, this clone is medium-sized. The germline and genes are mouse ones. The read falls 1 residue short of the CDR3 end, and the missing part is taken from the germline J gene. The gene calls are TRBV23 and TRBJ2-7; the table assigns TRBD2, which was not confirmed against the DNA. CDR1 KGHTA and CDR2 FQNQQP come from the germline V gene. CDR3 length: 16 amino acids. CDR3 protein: CSSSQSDWGLSYEQYF. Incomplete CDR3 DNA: TGCTCCAGCAGTCAATCGGACTGGGGCCTCTCCTATGAACAGTAC.